Following are 3 T cell receptor beta chains from one sample sequenced in a study of regulatory T cells in long-lasting Graves disease. Time point denoted: persistent/refractory GD, antithyroid drugs over 5 years with positive TRAb. The TCR library used RNA extracted from PBMCs. Arm-PCR of CDR3 regions and iRepertoire HTBI primers were used to build TCR beta libraries. TCRdb redid the calling of the multiplex PCR reads with MiXCR, one entry per CDR3 protein. Altogether around 450,000 distinct CDR3 sequences are present, roughly a fifth being singletons, with the ten largest covering over 6%. This specimen consisted of peripheral blood mononuclear cells (PBMCs), obtained when the disease was refractory, from a patient treated with antithyroid drugs. The receptors were sampled from a female donor with Graves disease.

The chain is built from TRBV6-2 or TRBV6-3 and TRBJ2-3, with 10 nucleotides matching TRBD1. CDR3 length: 15 amino acids. V was clipped by 6 bases and J by 3 bases; unmatched bases: 6. The germline gives CDR1 MNHEY, CDR2 SVGEGT. CDR3 sequence reads: CASSLTGGATDTQYF. The CDR3 DNA reads as TGTGCCAGCAGCTTGACAGGGGGCGCAACAGATACGCAGTATTTT.

By sample fraction, this clonotype is medium-sized. This chain's CDR3 is CAPSPGSPTTISYEQYF. CDR3 nucleotides: TGTGCCCCCTCACCCGGCTCTCCCACTACGATCTCCTACGAGCAGTACTTC. This rearrangement joins TRBV28 to TRBJ2-7; no firm D call. This CDR3 is 17 amino acids long. Trimming cost V 11 bases and J 0 bases, with 26 bases left between them. Germline values: CDR1 MDHEN, CDR2 SYDVKM.

This clonotype was seen a handful of times. The chain joins TRBV7-6 to TRBJ2-2; TRBD1 might be the D (5 bases). The CDR3 totals 16 residues. Germline V lookup: CDR1 SGHVS, CDR2 FNYEAQ. V dropped 2 bases and J dropped 4 bases, with 14 bases sitting between them. CDR3: CASSLSRGHITGELFF. The CDR3 DNA reads TGTGCCAGCAGCTTATCGAGAGGACATATCACCGGGGAGCTGTTTTTT.